The present T cell receptor (beta chain) was sequenced within a study of CD4 T cell repertoires in COVID-19. Study-level findings and limits: Some SARS-CoV-2 clonotypes, between roughly 6 and 25%, recurred in SARS-CoV and/or HKU1 cultures.

Sequencing was done directly on freshly isolated, uncultured memory T cells. Germline CDR1 SGHRS, CDR2 YFSETQ. The CDR3 sequence is 16 residues long. V shed 3 bases and J 10 bases; nucleotides not matched to a gene: 14. Worth noting for this clone: Its antigen remains unidentified.

Sequencing was performed with immunoSEQ multiplex PCR; in TCRdb, only in-frame clones are kept and a portion is missing. The sample includes 20,000 to 30,000 clones, about 93% of them seen just once. This clonotype was sampled from a human donor who had COVID-19. The sample was circulating follicular helper CD4+ T cells (cTfh) from blood, taken before the COVID-19 pandemic. V is TRBV5-1 and J is TRBJ2-1; TRBD1 aligns across 9 bases. The CDR3 nucleotides are TGCGCCAGCAGCTCGTCCGGGACAGGGAGGCGAGGCGAGCAGTTCTTC. As protein: CASSSSGTGRRGEQFF.